The TCR beta chain described here comes from a study of blood T cell repertoires in COVID-19. Study background: Whether acute or convalescent, the COVID-19 samples came from the United States, Italy and Spain.

Libraries were prepared by immunoSEQ multiplex PCR; TCRdb keeps only in-frame clonotypes and omits some of them. Of 250,000 to 350,000 clones listed, around 85% were seen once; the top ten hold roughly 4%. This CDR3 has 18 residues. Germline loops: CDR1 SGHAT, CDR2 FQNNGV. Germline trimming cut 0 bases from V and 0 bases from J; bases unmatched to any gene: 5. Self-reported history from a screening survey and questionnaire set each donor's cohort. The genes are TRBV11-2 and TRBJ1-3, with 10 bases lining up with TRBD1. The material sequenced was PBMCs or T cells enriched from blood (not recorded which). This clonotype originated in a woman aged 25 to 39 who had recovered from COVID-19. The DNA for the CDR3 is TGTGCCAGCAGCTTAGACTTACGGGACAGGGGCTCTGGAAACACCATATATTTT. Residues: CASSLDLRDRGSGNTIYF.